The text below deals with one TCR beta chain. The sample is drawn from a study of blood T cell repertoires in COVID-19. Study summary: Collection of acute and convalescent COVID-19 samples took place in the United States, Italy and Spain.

Assay used: immunoSEQ multiplex PCR; TCRdb lists only in-frame clones, some missing. Among 110,000 or so clones listed, more than 70% were seen once. The CDR3 loop spans 16 amino acids. Trimming removed 3 bases from V and 2 bases from J, with 18 bases in between. Germline CDR1 is SGHRS and CDR2 is YFSETQ. This chain joins TRBV5-1 and TRBJ2-7; maybe TRBD2 (8 bases). The source of this sequence is an older woman who had recovered from COVID-19. The sequencing input was peripheral blood. CDR3 loop: CASSSERGTDTYEQYF. The DNA of the CDR3 is TGCGCCAGCAGCTCTGAGCGGGGGACAGACACCTACGAGCAGTACTTC.